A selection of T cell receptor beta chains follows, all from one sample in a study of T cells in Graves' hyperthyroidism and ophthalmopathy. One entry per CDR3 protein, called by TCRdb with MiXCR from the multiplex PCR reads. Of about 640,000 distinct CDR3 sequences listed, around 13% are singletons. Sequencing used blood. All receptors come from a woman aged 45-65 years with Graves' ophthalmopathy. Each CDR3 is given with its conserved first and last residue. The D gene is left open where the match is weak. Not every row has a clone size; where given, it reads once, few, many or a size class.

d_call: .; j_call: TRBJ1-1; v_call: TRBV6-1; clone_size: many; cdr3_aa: CASSSWAEYEAFF; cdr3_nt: TGTGCCAGCAGTTCTTGGGCCGAGTATGAAGCTTTCTTT
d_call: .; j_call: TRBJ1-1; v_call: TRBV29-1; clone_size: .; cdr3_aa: CSVASRGWGNTEAFF; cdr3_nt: TGCAGCGTTGCCTCTAGAGGATGGGGGAACACTGAAGCTTTCTTT
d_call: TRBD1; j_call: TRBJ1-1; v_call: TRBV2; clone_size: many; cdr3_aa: CACRDSSPEAFF; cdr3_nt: TGTGCCTGCCGGGACAGTTCCCCTGAAGCTTTCTTT
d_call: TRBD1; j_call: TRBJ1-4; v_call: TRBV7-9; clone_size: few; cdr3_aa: CASSSPGTGEKLFF; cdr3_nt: TGTGCCAGCAGCTCCCCCGGGACAGGGGAAAAACTGTTTTTT
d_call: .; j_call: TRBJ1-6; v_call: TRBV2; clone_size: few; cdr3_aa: CASSEVYNSPLHF; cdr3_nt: TGTGCCAGCAGTGAAGTATATAATTCACCCCTCCACTTT
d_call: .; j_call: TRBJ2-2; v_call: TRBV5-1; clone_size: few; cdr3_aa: CASSSGLSEGSRTGELFF; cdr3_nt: TGCGCCAGCAGCTCCGGACTGTCTGAGGGTTCTAGAACCGGGGAGCTGTTTTTT
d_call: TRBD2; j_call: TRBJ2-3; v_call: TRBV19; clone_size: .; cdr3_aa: CASISDGREGTQYF; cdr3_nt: TGTGCCAGTATTTCTGATGGGAGGGAAGGTACGCAGTATTTT
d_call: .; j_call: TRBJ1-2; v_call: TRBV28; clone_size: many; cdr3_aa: CASSLAYRTTYGYTF; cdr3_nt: TGTGCCAGCAGTTTAGCCTACAGGACCACCTATGGCTACACCTTC
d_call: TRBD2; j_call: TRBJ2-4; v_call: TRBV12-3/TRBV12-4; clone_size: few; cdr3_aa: CASSQGLAGVAKNIQYF; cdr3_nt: TGTGCCAGCAGTCAGGGACTAGCGGGAGTGGCCAAAAACATTCAGTACTTC
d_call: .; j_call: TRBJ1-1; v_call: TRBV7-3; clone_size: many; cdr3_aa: CASSLNGGGDTEAFF; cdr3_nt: TGTGCCAGCAGCTTAAATGGCGGTGGGGACACTGAAGCTTTCTTT
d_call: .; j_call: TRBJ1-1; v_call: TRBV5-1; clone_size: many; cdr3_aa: CASSLMGAGNTEAFF; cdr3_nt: TGCGCCAGCAGCTTGATGGGGGCCGGGAACACTGAAGCTTTCTTT
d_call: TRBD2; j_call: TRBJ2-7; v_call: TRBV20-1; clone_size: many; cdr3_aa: CSAPPPGGGYEQYF; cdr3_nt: TGCAGTGCCCCCCCCCCGGGAGGTGGATACGAGCAGTACTTC
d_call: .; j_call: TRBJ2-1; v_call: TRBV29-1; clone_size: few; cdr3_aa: CSVVTTYNEQFF; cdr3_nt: TGCAGCGTTGTTACCACCTACAATGAGCAGTTCTTC
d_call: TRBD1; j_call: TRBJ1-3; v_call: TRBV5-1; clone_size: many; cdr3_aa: CASQQGKGAISGNTIYF; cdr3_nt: TGCGCCAGCCAACAGGGAAAGGGGGCCATCTCTGGAAACACCATATATTTT
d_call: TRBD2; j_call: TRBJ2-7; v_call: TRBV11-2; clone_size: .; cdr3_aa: CASSPGGVLAVYEQYF; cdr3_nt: TGTGCCAGCAGCCCGGGGGGTGTACTAGCGGTCTACGAGCAGTACTTC
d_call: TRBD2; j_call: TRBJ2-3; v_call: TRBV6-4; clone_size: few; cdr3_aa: CASSDSPGGATDTQYF; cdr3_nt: TGTGCCAGCAGTGACTCCCCGGGAGGGGCGACAGATACGCAGTATTTT
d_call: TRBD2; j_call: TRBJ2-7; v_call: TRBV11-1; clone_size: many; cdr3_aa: CASSVPGLAGDEQYF; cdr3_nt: TGTGCCAGCAGCGTGCCGGGACTAGCGGGAGACGAGCAGTACTTC
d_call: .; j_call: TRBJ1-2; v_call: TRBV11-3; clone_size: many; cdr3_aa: CASSLVGGNYGYTF; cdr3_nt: TGTGCCAGCAGCTTAGTTGGCGGTAACTATGGCTACACCTTC
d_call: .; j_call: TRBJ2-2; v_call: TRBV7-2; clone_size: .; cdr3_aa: CASRRDKNTGELFF; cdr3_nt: TGTGCCAGCAGAAGGGACAAGAACACCGGGGAGCTGTTTTTT
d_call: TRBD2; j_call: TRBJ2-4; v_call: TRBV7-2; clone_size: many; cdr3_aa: CASSLALAAIAKNIQYF; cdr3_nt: TGTGCCAGCAGCTTAGCCCTAGCGGCTATAGCCAAAAACATTCAGTACTTC
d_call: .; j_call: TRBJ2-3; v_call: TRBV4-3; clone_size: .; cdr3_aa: CASSQDKGEGTFRYTQYF; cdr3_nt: TGCGCCAGCAGCCAAGATAAAGGCGAAGGGACCTTTAGATATACGCAGTATTTT
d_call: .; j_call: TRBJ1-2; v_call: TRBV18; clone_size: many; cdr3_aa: CASSPDRLYGYTF; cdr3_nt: TGTGCCAGCTCGCCCGACAGGCTCTATGGCTACACCTTC
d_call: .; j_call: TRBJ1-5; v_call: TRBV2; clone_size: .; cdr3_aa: CASGGQPQHF; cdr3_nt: TGTGCCAGCGGAGGGCAGCCCCAGCATTTT
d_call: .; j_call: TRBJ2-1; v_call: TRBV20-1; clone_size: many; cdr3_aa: CSALGRNEQFF; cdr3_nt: TGCAGTGCTCTAGGTCGCAATGAGCAGTTCTTC
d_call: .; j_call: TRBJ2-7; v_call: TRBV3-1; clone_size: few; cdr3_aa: CASSQGRISYEQYF; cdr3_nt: TGTGCCAGCAGCCAAGGGCGAATCTCCTACGAGCAGTACTTC
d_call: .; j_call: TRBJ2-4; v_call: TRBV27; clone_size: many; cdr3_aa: CASSLVGVWGIQYF; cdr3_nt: TGTGCCAGCAGTTTGGTAGGGGTTTGGGGCATTCAGTACTTC
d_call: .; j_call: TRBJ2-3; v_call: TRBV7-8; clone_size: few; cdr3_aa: CASSLARVAETTSTDTQYF; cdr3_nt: TGTGCCAGCAGCTTAGCGCGGGTAGCGGAAACAACTAGCACAGATACGCAGTATTTT
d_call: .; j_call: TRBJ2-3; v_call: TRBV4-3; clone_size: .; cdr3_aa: CASSQGFPNTDTQYF; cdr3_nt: TGCGCCAGCAGCCAAGGGTTCCCAAACACAGATACGCAGTATTTT